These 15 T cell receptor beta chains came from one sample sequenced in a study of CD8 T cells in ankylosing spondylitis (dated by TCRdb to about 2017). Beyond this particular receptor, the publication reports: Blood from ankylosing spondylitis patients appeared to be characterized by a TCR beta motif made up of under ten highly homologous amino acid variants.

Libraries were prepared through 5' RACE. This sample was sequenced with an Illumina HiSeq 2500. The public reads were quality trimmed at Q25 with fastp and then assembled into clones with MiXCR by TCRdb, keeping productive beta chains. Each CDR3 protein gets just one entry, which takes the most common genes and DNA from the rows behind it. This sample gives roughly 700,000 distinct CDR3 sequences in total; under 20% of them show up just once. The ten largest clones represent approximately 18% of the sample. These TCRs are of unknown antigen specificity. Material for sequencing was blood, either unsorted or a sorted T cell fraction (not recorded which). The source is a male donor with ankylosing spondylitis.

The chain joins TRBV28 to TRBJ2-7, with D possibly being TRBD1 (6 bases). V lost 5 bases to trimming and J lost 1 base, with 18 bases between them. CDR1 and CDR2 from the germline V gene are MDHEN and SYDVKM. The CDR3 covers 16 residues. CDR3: CASSTYTDRQSYEQYF. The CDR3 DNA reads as TGTGCCAGCAGTACCTACACCGACAGGCAGTCCTACGAGCAGTACTTC.

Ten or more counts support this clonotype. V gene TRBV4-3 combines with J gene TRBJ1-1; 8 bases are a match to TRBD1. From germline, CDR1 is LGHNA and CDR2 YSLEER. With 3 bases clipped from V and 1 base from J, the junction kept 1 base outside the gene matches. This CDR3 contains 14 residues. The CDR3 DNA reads TGCGCCAGCAGCCACGGACAGGGGAACACTGAAGCTTTCTTT. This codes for CASSHGQGNTEAFF.

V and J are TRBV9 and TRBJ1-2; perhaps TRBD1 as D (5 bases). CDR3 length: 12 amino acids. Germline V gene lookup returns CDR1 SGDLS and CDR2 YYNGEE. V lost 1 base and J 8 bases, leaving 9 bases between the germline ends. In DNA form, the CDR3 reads TGTGCCAGCAGCGTAACAGGAGGAGGCTACACCTTC. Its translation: CASSVTGGGYTF.

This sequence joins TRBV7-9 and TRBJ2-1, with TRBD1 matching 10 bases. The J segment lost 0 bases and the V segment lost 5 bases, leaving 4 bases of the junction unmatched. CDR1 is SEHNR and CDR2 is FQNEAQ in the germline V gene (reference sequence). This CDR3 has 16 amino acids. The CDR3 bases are TGTGCCAGCAGCCCTGGGACAGGGGCCTCCTACAATGAGCAGTTCTTC. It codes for CASSPGTGASYNEQFF.

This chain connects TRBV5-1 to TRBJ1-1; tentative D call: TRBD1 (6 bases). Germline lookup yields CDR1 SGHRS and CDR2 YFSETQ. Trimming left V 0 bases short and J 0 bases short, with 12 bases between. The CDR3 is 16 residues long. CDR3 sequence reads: CASSLGTANMNTEAFF. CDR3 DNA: TGCGCCAGCAGCTTGGGGACAGCAAATATGAACACTGAAGCTTTCTTT.

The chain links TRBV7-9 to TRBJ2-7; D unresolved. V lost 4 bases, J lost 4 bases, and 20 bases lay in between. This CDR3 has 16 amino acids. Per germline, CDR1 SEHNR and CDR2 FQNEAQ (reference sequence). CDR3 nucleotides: TGTGCCAGCAGCTCACTGCGACCGACGGTGGGGTACGAGCAGTACTTC. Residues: CASSSLRPTVGYEQYF.

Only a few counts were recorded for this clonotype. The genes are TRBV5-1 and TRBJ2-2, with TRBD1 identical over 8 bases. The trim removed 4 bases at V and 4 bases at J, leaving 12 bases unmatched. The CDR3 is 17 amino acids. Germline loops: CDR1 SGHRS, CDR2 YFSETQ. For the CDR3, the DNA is TGCGCCAGCAGCCCTGGGGTCCGGACAGGGTCCACCGGGGAGCTGTTTTTT. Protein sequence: CASSPGVRTGSTGELFF.

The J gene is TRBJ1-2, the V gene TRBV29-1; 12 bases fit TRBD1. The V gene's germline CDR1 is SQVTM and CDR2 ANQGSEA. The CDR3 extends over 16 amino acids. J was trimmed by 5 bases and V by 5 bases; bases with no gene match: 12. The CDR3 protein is CSVTSGTGGLGYGYTF. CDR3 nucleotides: TGCAGCGTTACTTCCGGGACAGGGGGCTTAGGGTATGGCTACACCTTC.

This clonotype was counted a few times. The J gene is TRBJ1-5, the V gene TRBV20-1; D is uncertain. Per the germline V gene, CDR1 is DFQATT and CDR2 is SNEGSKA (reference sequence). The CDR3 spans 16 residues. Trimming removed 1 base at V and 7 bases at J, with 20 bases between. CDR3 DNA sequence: TGCAGTGCTAGAGGTCGATATCTCGGGTCTTCCCAGCCCCAGCATTTT. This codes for CSARGRYLGSSQPQHF.

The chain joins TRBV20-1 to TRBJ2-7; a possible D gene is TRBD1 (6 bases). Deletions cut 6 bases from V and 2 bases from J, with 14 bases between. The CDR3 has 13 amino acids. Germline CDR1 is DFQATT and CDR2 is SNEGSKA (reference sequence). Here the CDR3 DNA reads TGCAGTGCCGGGCCGTCAGGGGCCTACGAGCAGTACTTC. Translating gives CSAGPSGAYEQYF.

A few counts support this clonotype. The CDR3 DNA reads TGTGCCAGCAGCCCTGGACAGGGTGGGGTAAATCGGTTCTTC. As protein: CASSPGQGGVNRFF. The chain joins TRBV7-3 to TRBJ2-1, with TRBD1 matching over 8 bases. The CDR3 extends over 14 amino acids. V gave up 5 bases and J gave up 15 bases; unmatched junction bases: 15. Germline V gene lookup returns CDR1 SGHTA and CDR2 FQGTGA.

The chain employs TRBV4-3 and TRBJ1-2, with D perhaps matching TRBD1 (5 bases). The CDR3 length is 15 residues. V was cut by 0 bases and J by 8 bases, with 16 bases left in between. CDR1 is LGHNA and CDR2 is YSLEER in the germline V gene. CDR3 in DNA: TGCGCCAGCAGCCAAGAAGTCCAGGGAACTAGGGGCTACACCTTC. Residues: CASSQEVQGTRGYTF.

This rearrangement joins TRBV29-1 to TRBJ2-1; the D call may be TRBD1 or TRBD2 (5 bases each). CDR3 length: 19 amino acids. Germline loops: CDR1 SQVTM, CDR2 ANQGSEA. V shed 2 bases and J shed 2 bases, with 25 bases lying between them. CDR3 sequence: CSVEKGLSGQDFAYNEQFF. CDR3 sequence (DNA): TGCAGCGTTGAAAAGGGGCTCAGCGGCCAGGACTTCGCCTACAATGAGCAGTTCTTC.

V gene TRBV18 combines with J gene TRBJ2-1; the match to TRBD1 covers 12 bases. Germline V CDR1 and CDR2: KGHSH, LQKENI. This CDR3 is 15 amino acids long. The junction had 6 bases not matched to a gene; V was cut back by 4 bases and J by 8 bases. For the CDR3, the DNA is TGTGCCAGCTCACGCGGGACAGGGGGCTTGGATGAGCAGTTCTTC. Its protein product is CASSRGTGGLDEQFF. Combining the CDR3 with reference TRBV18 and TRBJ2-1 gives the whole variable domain NAGVMQNPRHLVRRRGQEARLRCSPMKGHSHVYWYRQLPEEGLKFMVYLQKENIIDESGMPKERFSAEFPKEGPSILRIQQVVRGDSAAYFCASSRGTGGLDEQFFGPGTRLTVL.

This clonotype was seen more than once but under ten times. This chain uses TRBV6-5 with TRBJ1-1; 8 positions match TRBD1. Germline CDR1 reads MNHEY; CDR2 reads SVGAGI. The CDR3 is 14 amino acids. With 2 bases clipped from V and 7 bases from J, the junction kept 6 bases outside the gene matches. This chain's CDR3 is CASSYARTGIEAFF. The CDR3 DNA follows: TGTGCCAGCAGTTACGCCAGGACAGGGATTGAAGCTTTCTTT.